The 25 T cell receptor beta chains reported below all come from one sample, sequenced in a study of PD-1 blockade in classical Hodgkin lymphoma. The assay was immunoSEQ multiplex PCR, and TCRdb's table has in-frame clones only and misses some. The top ten clones hold 13% of a sample with roughly 17,000 clones, roughly 80% of them seen once. The time point is: cycle 4 day 1 (C4D1), after less than 7 weeks of nivolumab. Every patient relapsed after autologous stem cell transplantation, and brentuximab vedotin exposure varied. Sequences were derived from peripheral blood mononuclear cells (PBMCs), sampled before the fourth cycle of nivolumab. Receptor source: a human donor with classical Hodgkin lymphoma.

The chain uses TRBV9 and TRBJ2-3, with 11 bases identical to TRBD2. The J segment lost 1 base and the V segment lost 3 bases, leaving 4 bases of the junction unmatched. The CDR3 spans 16 residues. Germline CDR1 reads SGDLS; CDR2 reads YYNGEE. The chain's CDR3 is CASSGPGLAGTDTQYF. The CDR3, as DNA: TGTGCCAGCAGCGGACCGGGACTAGCGGGCACAGATACGCAGTATTTT.

The rearrangement uses TRBV7-2 and TRBJ1-1, with a weak D call TRBD1 (6 bases). This CDR3 spans 15 amino acids. Germline V gene data show CDR1 as SGHTA and CDR2 as FQGNSA. V lost 3 bases and J lost 0, with 11 bases in between. The CDR3 spells CASSFPGQMNTEAFF. For the CDR3, the DNA is TGTGCCAGCAGCTTCCCGGGACAAATGAACACTGAAGCTTTCTTT. Complete variable domain (other parts from reference TRBV7-2 and TRBJ1-1): GAGVSQSPSNKVTEKGKDVELRCDPISGHTALYWYRQSLGQGLEFLIYFQGNSAPDKSGLPSDRFSAERTGGSVSTLTIQRTQQEDSAVYLCASSFPGQMNTEAFFGQGTRLTVV.

The CDR3 spells CASSSSWRRQSRANVLTF. The CDR3 DNA is TGTGCCAGCAGCAGCTCCTGGAGACGACAAAGTCGGGCCAACGTCCTGACTTTC. The V and J genes are TRBV7-2 and TRBJ2-6; D is undetermined. Per germline, CDR1 SGHTA and CDR2 FQGNSA. Trimming shortened V by 5 bases and J by 5 bases, and 22 bases separated the two germline ends. The CDR3 runs to 18 residues.

V usage is TRBV5-1 and J usage is TRBJ2-3; D is perhaps TRBD1 or TRBD2 (5 bases each). CDR1 SGHRS and CDR2 YFSETQ come from the germline V gene. V was pared by 0 bases and J by 3 bases, with 11 bases between. The CDR3 is 15 residues long. The DNA of the CDR3 is TGCGCCAGCAGCTTGGGGGACCCGAGGACAGATACGCAGTATTTT. Protein sequence: CASSLGDPRTDTQYF.

The chain joins TRBV5-1 to TRBJ2-3, with D perhaps matching TRBD2 (5 bases). Germline assignment: CDR1 SGHRS and CDR2 YFSETQ. The CDR3 spans 13 residues. V was trimmed by 0 bases and J by 5 bases, leaving 7 bases between them. CDR3 sequence reads: CASSLAGLDTQYF. In DNA form, the CDR3 reads TGCGCCAGCAGCTTGGCCGGACTAGATACGCAGTATTTT.

This clone appeared a single time. The J gene is TRBJ2-1, the V gene TRBV21-1. TRBV21-1 is a pseudogene locus. CDR3 length: 17 residues. The CDR3 coding sequence is TGTGCCAGCAGCCCCCCCAGGCAAGCGTCGGCCTACAATGAGCAGTTCTTC. Its protein product is CASSPPRQASAYNEQFF.

This chain uses TRBV10-3 with TRBJ2-1; TRBD1 might be the D (7 bases). CDR3 length equals 15 residues. CDR1 ENHRY and CDR2 SYGVKD come from the germline V gene. V was trimmed by 7 bases and J by 4 bases, leaving 17 bases between them. The CDR3 region is CAIKGGQTLYNEQFF. The CDR3 nucleotides are TGTGCCATCAAGGGGGGACAGACATTATACAATGAGCAGTTCTTC.

This clone came up a few times. This chain joins TRBV28 and TRBJ1-4; 7 positions agree with TRBD1. Germline CDR1 and CDR2: MDHEN and SYDVKM. The V segment lost 5 bases and the J segment 5 bases; nucleotides outside the gene matches: 5. The CDR3 consists of 14 residues. CDR3 loop: CASSTRGLNEKLFF. CDR3 sequence (DNA): TGTGCCAGCAGTACTAGGGGGCTCAATGAAAAACTGTTTTTT.

On this clone itself: One end of the junction is discordant with germline, which a read error may explain. This chain links TRBV5-1 with TRBJ2-2; D is ambiguous. The CDR3 runs 12 residues. Germline CDR1 SGHRS, CDR2 YFSETQ. CDR3 nucleotide sequence: TGCGCCAGCAGGTTGGACACCGGGGAGCTGTTTTTT. It is translated as CASRLDTGELFF.

The chain recombines TRBV6-6 with TRBJ2-7; D might be TRBD1 (6 bases). The CDR3 covers 15 residues. V gave up 6 bases and J gave up 6 bases, with 21 bases separating them. Germline-derived CDR1 and CDR2 are MNHNY and SVGAGI (reference sequence). The DNA of the CDR3 is TGTGCCAGCAGAGAGAATACCGGGACACGGACCGAGCAGTACTTC. Its translation: CASRENTGTRTEQYF.

With regard to this clone: A junction end diverges from the germline sequence, so it may reflect a read error. CDR3 residues: CASSPISGGYTF. CDR3 nucleotide sequence: TGTGCTAGCAGCCCCATTTCGGGGGGCTACACCTTC. The chain is built from TRBV7-7 and TRBJ1-2; D unclear. From germline, CDR1 is SSHAT and CDR2 FNYEAQ (reference sequence). CDR3 length: 12 amino acids.

V gene TRBV6-5 combines with J gene TRBJ1-5; no definite D call. Germline V gene lookup returns CDR1 MNHEY and CDR2 SVGAGI. V gave up 0 bases and J gave up 6 bases, with 6 bases separating them. The CDR3 length is 13 residues. CDR3 sequence: CASSYSVFQPQHF. In DNA, the CDR3 is TGTGCCAGCAGTTACTCGGTATTTCAGCCCCAGCATTTT.

This chain links TRBV29-1 with TRBJ2-1, with TRBD2 matching over 13 bases. The V segment lost 5 bases and the J segment 3 bases; nucleotides outside the gene matches: 22. The CDR3 totals 21 residues. Per the germline V gene, CDR1 is SQVTM and CDR2 is ANQGSEA. CDR3 DNA sequence: TGCAGCGTTACCGGGACAGGGGCCGCGACTAGCGGGGGGTTCCTCTACAATGAGCAGTTCTTC. This gives the protein CSVTGTGAATSGGFLYNEQFF.

The rearrangement uses TRBV5-1 and TRBJ2-2, with TRBD2 identical over 9 bases. Looked up from germline, CDR1 is SGHRS and CDR2 is YFSETQ. V lost 1 base, J lost 3 bases, and 1 base stayed unmatched. CDR3 length: 15 residues. CDR3 bases: TGCGCCAGCAGCTTGAGCGGGGGGTACACCGGGGAGCTGTTTTTT. This sequence encodes CASSLSGGYTGELFF.

This clone was picked up one time. CDR3 residues: CASKTDKNYGYTF. In DNA, the CDR3 is TGTGCCAGCAAAACCGACAAAAACTATGGCTACACCTTC. The V call is TRBV18, the J call TRBJ1-2; D remains unclear. With 8 bases removed from V and 2 bases from J, the gap between germline ends came to 12 bases. The CDR3 runs to 13 residues. Germline CDR1 reads KGHSH; CDR2 reads LQKENI.

The genes are TRBV5-1 and TRBJ1-3, with no clear D. Trimming left V 1 base short and J 0 bases short, with 8 bases between. This CDR3 contains 15 residues. Germline loops: CDR1 SGHRS, CDR2 YFSETQ. The CDR3 nucleotides are TGCGCCAGCAGCTTGAGCGCAGTCTCTGGAAACACCATATATTTT. It codes for CASSLSAVSGNTIYF.

The chain employs TRBV25-1 and TRBJ1-2; TRBD1 is a possible D gene (5 bases). The V end was cut by 3 bases, the J end by 1 base, with 15 bases between. There are 16 residues in the CDR3. CDR1 and CDR2 (germline): MGHDK, SYGVNS. The CDR3 protein is CASSDEAGLLNYGYTF. The DNA for the CDR3 is TGTGCCAGCAGTGATGAGGCGGGACTCCTTAACTATGGCTACACCTTC.

The chain uses TRBV7-9 and TRBJ1-4; D gene ambiguous. The germline V gene has CDR1 SEHNR and CDR2 FQNEAQ (reference sequence). Trimming took 1 base from V and 7 from J, leaving 13 bases between them. CDR3 length equals 15 residues. CDR3 loop: CASSLDRLLSEKLFF. CDR3 bases: TGTGCCAGCAGCTTAGACAGATTACTAAGTGAAAAACTGTTTTTT.

This clone was detected once. This chain joins TRBV7-9 and TRBJ1-4; 9 bases fit TRBD1. Germline CDR1 SEHNR, CDR2 FQNEAQ (reference sequence). The V segment lost 1 base and the J segment 10 bases; nucleotides outside the gene matches: 10. CDR3 length: 16 residues. The CDR3, as DNA: TGTGCCAGCAGCTTAGACGGACAGGGGATGGTGGTAAAACTGTTTTTT. Translated, it gives CASSLDGQGMVVKLFF.

The gene calls are TRBV9 and TRBJ1-4; 7 bases map to TRBD1. The length of the CDR3 is 13 residues. Germline values: CDR1 SGDLS, CDR2 YYNGEE. Losses at the gene ends were 3 bases for V and 7 bases for J; bases not matched to a gene: 3. The CDR3 DNA reads as TGTGCCAGCAGCGCTGCAGGGGGTGAAAAACTGTTTTTT. It yields the protein CASSAAGGEKLFF. Using reference TRBV9 and TRBJ1-4 for the parts outside the CDR3, the full variable domain is DSGVTQTPKHLITATGQRVTLRCSPRSGDLSVYWYQQSLDQGLQFLIQYYNGEERAKGNILERFSAQQFPDLHSELNLSSLELGDSALYFCASSAAGGEKLFFGSGTQLSVL.

The rearrangement joins TRBV4-1 to TRBJ1-5; D remains ambiguous. The length of the CDR3 is 15 residues. CDR1 is MGHRA, CDR2 YSYEKL, per germline. V lost 0 bases and J lost 2, with 8 bases in between. The CDR3 nucleotides read TGCGCCAGCAGCCAAGACGGGGTTGGCAATCAGCCCCAGCATTTT. This translates into CASSQDGVGNQPQHF.

The V and J genes are TRBV19 and TRBJ2-1, with D possibly called TRBD1 or TRBD2 (6 bases each). The CDR3 length is 14 residues. In germline, CDR1 is LNHDA, CDR2 SQIVND (reference sequence). Deletions cut 1 base from V and 4 bases from J, with 8 bases between. The CDR3 loop is CASSIAGAYNEQFF. The CDR3 DNA follows: TGTGCCAGTAGTATAGCGGGGGCATACAATGAGCAGTTCTTC.

The chain is built from TRBV5-1 and TRBJ2-7, with a weak D call TRBD1 (6 bases). This CDR3 comprises 13 residues. V lost 3 bases to trimming and J lost 0 bases, with 7 bases between them. Germline CDR1 reads SGHRS; CDR2 reads YFSETQ. The CDR3 nucleotides read TGCGCCAGCAGCTGGGACAACTCCTACGAGCAGTACTTC. Translating it yields CASSWDNSYEQYF.

The rearrangement joins TRBV5-4 to TRBJ2-6; 7 nucleotides agree with TRBD1. CDR3 size: 18 residues. CDR1 and CDR2 (germline): SGHNT, YYREEE (reference sequence). The V gene end was trimmed by 3 bases and the J gene end by 0 bases; junction bases not matched to a gene: 9. CDR3 loop: CASSSRTGRDSGANVLTF. CDR3 nucleotide sequence: TGTGCCAGCAGCTCCCGGACAGGTCGTGACTCTGGGGCCAACGTCCTGACTTTC.

Notes on this clone: Other DNA variants within this sample encode the same CDR3. The chain has TRBV7-9 and TRBJ2-3; D uncertain. CDR1 is SEHNR, CDR2 FQNEAQ, per germline (reference sequence). CDR3 length: 12 amino acids. V gave up 3 bases and J gave up 2 bases, with 3 bases separating them. CDR3 nucleotides: TGTGCCAGCAGCTTGTCCACAGATACGCAGTATTTT. Translating gives CASSLSTDTQYF.